This paragraph reports one T cell receptor (beta chain). Its specificity is not known. Data came from immunoSEQ multiplex PCR; TCRdb stores just in-frame clones and leaves some out. The profile covers about a million clones, with approximately 70% appearing a single time and approximately 1.5% taken by the ten largest. V gave up 4 bases and J gave up 8 bases; unmatched junction bases: 12. The CDR3 sequence is 17 residues long. CDR1 and CDR2 from the germline V gene are SGHDT and YYEEEE. The sample is drawn from a study of shared clonotypes between healthy human individuals. Findings and limits, study-wide: Among a few donors, roughly 5% of naive CD4 clonotypes were found in common. Estimated richness was generally greater in naive than memory subsets. The study's rarefaction showed incomplete sorted-subset sequencing despite large depth. Generation probability values for non-shared clonotypes were lower than those for clonotypes shared by all four donors.

The sequence was obtained from a man younger than 30 in good health. The sample taken for sequencing was memory CD4+ T cells sorted from blood. The subset denotes: CD45RA-negative fraction. The rearrangement uses TRBV5-6 and TRBJ2-1, with 13 bases aligning to TRBD2. This CDR3 reads CASSTTSGRASGDEQFF. CDR3 nucleotides: TGTGCCAGCAGCACTACTAGCGGGAGGGCCTCGGGGGATGAGCAGTTCTTC.